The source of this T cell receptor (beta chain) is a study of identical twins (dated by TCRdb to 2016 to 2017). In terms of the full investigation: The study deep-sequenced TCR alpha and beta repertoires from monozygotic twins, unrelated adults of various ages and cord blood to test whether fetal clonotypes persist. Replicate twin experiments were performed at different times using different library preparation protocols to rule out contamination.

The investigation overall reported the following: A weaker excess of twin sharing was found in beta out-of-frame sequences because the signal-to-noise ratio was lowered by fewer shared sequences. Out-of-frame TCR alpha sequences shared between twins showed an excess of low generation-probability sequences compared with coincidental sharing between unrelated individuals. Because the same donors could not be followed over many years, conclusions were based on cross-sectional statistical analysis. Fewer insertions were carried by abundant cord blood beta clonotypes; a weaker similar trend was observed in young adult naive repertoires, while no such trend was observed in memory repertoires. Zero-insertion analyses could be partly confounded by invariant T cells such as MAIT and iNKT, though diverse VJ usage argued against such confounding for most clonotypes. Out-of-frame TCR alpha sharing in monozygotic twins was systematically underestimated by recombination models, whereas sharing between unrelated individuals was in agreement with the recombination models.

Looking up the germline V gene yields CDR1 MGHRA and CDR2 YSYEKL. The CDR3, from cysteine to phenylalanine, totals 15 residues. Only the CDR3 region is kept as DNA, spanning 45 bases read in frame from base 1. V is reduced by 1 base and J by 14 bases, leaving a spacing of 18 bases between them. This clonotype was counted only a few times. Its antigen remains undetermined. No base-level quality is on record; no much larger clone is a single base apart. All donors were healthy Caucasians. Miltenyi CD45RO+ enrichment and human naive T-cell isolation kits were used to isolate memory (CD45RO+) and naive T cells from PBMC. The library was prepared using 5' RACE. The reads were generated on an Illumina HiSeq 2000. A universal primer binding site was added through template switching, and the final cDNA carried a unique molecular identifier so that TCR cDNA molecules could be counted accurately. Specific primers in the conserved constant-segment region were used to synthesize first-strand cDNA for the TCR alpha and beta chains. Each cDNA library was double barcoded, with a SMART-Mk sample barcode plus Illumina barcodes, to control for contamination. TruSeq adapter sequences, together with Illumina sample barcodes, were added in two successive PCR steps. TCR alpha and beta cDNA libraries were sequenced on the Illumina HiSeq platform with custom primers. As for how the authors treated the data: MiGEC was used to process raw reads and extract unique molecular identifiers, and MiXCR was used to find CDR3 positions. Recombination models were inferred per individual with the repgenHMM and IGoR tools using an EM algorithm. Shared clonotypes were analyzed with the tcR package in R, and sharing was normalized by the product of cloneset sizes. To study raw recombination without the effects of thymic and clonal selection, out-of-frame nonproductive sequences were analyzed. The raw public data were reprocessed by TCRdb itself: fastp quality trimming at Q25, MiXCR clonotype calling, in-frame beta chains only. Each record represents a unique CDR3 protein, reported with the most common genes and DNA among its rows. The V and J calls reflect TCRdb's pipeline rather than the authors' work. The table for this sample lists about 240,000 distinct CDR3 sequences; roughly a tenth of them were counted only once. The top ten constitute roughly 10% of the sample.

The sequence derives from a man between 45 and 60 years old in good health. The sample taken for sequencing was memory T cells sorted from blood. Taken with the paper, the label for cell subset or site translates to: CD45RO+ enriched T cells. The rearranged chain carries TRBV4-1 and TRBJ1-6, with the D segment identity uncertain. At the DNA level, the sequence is TGCGCCAGCAGCCAAGTGGAGGGTGGATATCGGGCCCTCCACTTT. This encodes CASSQVEGGYRALHF.